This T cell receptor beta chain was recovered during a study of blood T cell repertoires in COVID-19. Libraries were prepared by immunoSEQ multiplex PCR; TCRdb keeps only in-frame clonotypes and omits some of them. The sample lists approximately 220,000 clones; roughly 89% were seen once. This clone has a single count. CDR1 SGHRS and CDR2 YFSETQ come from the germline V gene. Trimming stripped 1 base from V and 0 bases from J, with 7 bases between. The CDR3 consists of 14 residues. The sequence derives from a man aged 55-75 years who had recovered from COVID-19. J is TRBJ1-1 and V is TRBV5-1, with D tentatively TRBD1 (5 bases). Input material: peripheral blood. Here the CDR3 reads CASSLSTVNTEAFF. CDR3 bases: TGCGCCAGCAGCTTGTCGACAGTGAACACTGAAGCTTTCTTT.